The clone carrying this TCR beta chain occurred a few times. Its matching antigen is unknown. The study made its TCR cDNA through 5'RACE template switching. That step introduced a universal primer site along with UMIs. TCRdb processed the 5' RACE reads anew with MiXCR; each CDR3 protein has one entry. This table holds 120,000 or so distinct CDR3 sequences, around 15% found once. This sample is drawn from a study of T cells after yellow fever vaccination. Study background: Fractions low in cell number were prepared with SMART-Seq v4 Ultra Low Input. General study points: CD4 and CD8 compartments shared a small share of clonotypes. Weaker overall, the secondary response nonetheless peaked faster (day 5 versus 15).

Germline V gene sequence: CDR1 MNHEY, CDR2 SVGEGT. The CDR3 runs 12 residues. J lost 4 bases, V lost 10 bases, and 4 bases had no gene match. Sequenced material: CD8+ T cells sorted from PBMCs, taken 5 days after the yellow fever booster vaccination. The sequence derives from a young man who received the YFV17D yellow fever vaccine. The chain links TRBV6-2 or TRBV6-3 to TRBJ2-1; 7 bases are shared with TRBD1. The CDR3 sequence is CAIMTGYNEQFF. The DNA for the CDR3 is TGTGCCATCATGACAGGGTACAATGAGCAGTTCTTC.